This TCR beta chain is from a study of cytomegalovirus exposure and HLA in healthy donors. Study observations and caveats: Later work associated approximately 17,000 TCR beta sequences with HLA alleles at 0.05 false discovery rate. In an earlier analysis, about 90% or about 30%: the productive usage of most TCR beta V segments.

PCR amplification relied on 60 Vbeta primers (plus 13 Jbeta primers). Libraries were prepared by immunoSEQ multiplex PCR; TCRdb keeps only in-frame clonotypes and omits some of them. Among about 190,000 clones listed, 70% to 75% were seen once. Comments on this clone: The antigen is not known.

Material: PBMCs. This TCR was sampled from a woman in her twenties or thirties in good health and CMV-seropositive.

The CDR3 DNA is TGTGCCATCAGTGAGGGACAGGGGAGCCCCTACGAGCAGTACTTC. This encodes CAISEGQGSPYEQYF. This sequence joins TRBV10-3 and TRBJ2-7; 9 bases fit TRBD1. CDR3 length: 15 residues. Trimming took 2 bases from V and 2 from J; bases not matched to a gene: 4. Germline CDR1 ENHRY, CDR2 SYGVKD.